This T cell receptor beta chain was obtained from a study of blood T cell repertoires in COVID-19 (TCRdb year 2020). In the study overall: Samples covering the acute and convalescent phases of COVID-19 were provided by collaborators in the United States, Italy and Spain. The prospective study material was composed of cDNA or gDNA derived from T cells, B-cell-depleted T cells, or PBMCs. Subjects who had been exposed to COVID-19, were actively infected with it, or had recovered from it provided the deeply sampled blood TCRbeta repertoires that made up the dataset. The repertoires were made available in a free public database intended to serve as a resource for research on the immune response to SARS-CoV-2. Samples came from the ongoing ImmuneRACE study (first 160 participants) plus 1,254 subjects from 6 global collaborators. Sample metadata almost always included a de-identified subject ID, COVID-19 status, age in years and sex. Where available, HLA class I and class II types were taken from metadata supplied by the sample provider and were not determined by assay-based typing.

The immunoSEQ Assay, a bias-controlled multiplex PCR, was used to amplify TCRbeta CDR3 regions from genomic DNA. Per the original workflow: Nucleated cell counts per sample were estimated from amplification of reference gene primers within the assay. To quantify the absolute abundance of each unique TCRbeta CDR3 rearrangement, sequence reads were collapsed and filtered. For each sample, productive Simpson clonality was calculated as the square root of Simpson's diversity index over productive rearrangements. TCRdb provides this immuneACCESS table in a form limited to in-frame rearrangements. Some clones are lacking; in checked studies, under half of them reflect an unresolved V gene, and why the rest are absent is not known. V and J calls and clone size are those listed in that table; D and trimming were worked out from the DNA. This sample has 110,000 or so clones in its table, and approximately 88% of those were observed once. The top ten clones comprise around 8% of the sample.

The CDR3 has 12 amino acids, counting the end cysteine and phenylalanine. The retained sequence is limited to the CDR3, 36 bases, with the frame set at the first base. The junction carries 5 bases between V and J, which are trimmed by 3 bases and 3 bases respectively. The germline V gene encodes CDR1 SGHAT and CDR2 FQNNGV. Beyond this particular receptor, the publication reports: Clinical and demographic metadata were provided uncurated, with the amount varying by source and participant.

Whole blood was collected in K2EDTA tubes by collaborating institutions according to the institutions' own protocols. For TCRbeta analysis, collaborators shipped samples as frozen whole blood, isolated PBMCs, or DNA extracted from either of those sample types. Note on this clone: Its antigen is not yet known. Within one base of it there is no much larger clone, and no base qualities were kept.

Sequenced: peripheral blood. The source is a woman aged 40 to 50 with acute or convalescent COVID-19. The chain was built from TRBV11-2 and TRBJ1-2, with the D gene call left open. The DNA sequence is TGTGCCAGCAGCTTCCAGGACTATGGCTACACCTTC. This codes for CASSFQDYGYTF.